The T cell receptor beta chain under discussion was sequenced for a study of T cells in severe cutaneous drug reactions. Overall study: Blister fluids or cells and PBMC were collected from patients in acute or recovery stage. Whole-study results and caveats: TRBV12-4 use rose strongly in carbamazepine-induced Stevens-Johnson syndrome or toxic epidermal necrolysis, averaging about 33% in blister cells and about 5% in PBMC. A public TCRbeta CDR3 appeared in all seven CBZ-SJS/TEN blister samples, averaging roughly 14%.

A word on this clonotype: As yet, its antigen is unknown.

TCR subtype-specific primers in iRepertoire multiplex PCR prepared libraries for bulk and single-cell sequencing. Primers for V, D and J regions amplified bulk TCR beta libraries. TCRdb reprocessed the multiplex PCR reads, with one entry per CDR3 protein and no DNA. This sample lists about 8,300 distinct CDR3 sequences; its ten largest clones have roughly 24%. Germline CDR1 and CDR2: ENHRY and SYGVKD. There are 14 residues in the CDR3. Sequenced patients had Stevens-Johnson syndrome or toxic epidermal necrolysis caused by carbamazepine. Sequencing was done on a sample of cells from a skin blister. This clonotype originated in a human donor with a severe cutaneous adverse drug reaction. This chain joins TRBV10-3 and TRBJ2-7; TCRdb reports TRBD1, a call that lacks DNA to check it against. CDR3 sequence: CAISAGDNSYEQYF.